This T cell receptor (beta chain) derives from a study of T cell repertoires in cytomegalovirus infection. Study-wide background: Signatures in public TCR beta sequences pointed to both CMV infection and matching HLA type.

This clonotype was detected once. Its specificity is not known. Study conclusions and caveats: Dominating the ex vivo response were HLA-C-restricted CMV-specific TCR beta clonotypes.

CDR3 size: 13 residues. Trimming left V 5 bases short and J 4 bases short, with 9 bases between. Germline CDR1 and CDR2: MNHNY and SVGAGI (reference sequence). TCRdb used MiXCR to reprocess the reads, holding one entry per CDR3 protein. The sample consists of approximately 500,000 distinct CDR3 sequences, approximately 15% of them appearing once. This sequence originates from a human donor in good health (CMV status not recorded). Some clones in this sample may be carry-over from other donors' samples. The rearrangement uses TRBV6-6 and TRBJ2-1; D gene uncertain. Sample: CD8+ T cells from PBMCs. Written as DNA, the CDR3 is TGTGCCAGCAGTGTGCCCGATTACAATGAGCAGTTCTTC. Amino acids: CASSVPDYNEQFF.